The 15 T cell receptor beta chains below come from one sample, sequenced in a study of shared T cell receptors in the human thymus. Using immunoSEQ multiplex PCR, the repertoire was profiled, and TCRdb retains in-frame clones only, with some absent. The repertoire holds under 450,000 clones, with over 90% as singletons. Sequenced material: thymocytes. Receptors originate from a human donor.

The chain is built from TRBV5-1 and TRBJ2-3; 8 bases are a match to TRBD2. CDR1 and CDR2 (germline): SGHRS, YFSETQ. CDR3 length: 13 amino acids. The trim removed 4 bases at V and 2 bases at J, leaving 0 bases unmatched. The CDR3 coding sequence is TGCGCCAGCAGCGGACTAGCCACAGATACGCAGTATTTT. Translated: CASSGLATDTQYF.

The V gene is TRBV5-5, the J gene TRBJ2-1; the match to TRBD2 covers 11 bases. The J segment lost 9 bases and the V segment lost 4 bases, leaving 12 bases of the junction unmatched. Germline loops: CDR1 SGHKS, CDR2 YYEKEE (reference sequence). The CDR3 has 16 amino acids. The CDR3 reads CASSTQLAGAPGEQFF. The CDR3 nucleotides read TGTGCCAGCAGCACCCAACTAGCGGGAGCCCCCGGTGAGCAGTTCTTC.

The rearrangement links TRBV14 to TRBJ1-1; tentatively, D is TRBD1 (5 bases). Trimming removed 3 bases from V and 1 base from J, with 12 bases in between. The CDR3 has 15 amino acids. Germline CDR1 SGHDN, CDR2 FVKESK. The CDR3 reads CASSHPSRGNTEAFF. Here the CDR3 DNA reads TGTGCCAGCAGCCACCCATCTAGGGGGAACACTGAAGCTTTCTTT.

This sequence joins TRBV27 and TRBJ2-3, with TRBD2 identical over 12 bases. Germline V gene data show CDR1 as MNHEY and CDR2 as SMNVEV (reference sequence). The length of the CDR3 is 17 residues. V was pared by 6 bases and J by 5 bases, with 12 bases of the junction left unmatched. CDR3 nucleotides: TGTGCCAGCAGGCTAGCGGGAGGGCCTCGGGGGGTAGATACGCAGTATTTT. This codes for CASRLAGGPRGVDTQYF.

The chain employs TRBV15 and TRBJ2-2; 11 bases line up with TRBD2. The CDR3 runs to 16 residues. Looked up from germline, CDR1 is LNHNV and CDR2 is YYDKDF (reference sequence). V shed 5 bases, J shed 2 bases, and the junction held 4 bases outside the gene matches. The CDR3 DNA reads TGTGCCACCAGCGGGCTAGCGGGAGGAAACACCGGGGAGCTGTTTTTT. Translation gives CATSGLAGGNTGELFF.

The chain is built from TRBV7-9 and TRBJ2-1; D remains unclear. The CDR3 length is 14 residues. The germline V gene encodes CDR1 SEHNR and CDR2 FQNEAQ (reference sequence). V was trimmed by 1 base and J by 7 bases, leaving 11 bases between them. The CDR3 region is CASSLEALQNEQFF. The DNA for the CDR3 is TGTGCCAGCAGCTTAGAGGCCCTTCAGAATGAGCAGTTCTTC.

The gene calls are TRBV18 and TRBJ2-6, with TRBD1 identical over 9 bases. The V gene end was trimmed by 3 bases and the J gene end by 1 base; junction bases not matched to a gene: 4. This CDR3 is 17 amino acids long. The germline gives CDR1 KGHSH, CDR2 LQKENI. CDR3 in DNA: TGTGCCAGCTCACCCCGGACAGGGGAGTCTGGGGCCAACGTCCTGACTTTC. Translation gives CASSPRTGESGANVLTF.

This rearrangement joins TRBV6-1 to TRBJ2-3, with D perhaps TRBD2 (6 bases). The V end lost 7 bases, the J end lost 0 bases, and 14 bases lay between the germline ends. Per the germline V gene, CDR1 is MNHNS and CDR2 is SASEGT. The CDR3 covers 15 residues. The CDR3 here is CASNPAGTSTDTQYF. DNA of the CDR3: TGTGCCAGCAACCCGGCGGGGACTAGCACAGATACGCAGTATTTT.

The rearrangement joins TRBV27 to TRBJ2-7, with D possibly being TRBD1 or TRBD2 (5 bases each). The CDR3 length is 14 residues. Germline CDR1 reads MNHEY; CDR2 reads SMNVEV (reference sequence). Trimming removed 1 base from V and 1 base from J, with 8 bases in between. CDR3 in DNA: TGTGCCAGCAGTTTATGCTGGGGGTCCTACGAGCAGTACTTC. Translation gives CASSLCWGSYEQYF.

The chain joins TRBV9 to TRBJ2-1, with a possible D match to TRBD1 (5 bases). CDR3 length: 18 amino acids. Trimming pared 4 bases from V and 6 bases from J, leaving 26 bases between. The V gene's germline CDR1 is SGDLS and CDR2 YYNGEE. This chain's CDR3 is CASSPQAVWQGPSNEQFF. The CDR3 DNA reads TGTGCCAGCAGCCCTCAAGCAGTGTGGCAGGGCCCCTCCAATGAGCAGTTCTTC.

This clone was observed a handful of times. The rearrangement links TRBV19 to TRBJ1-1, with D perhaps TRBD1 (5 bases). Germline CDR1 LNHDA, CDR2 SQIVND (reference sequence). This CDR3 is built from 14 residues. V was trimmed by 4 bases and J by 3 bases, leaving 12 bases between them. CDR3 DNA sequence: TGTGCCAGTAGTACACGGAGGGGCGACACTGAAGCTTTCTTT. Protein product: CASSTRRGDTEAFF.

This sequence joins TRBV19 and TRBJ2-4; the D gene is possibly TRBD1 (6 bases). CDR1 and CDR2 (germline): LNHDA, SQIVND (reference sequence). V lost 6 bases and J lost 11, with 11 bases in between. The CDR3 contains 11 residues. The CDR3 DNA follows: TGTGCCAGTAGCAACAGGGCCCTTCAGTACTTC. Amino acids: CASSNRALQYF.

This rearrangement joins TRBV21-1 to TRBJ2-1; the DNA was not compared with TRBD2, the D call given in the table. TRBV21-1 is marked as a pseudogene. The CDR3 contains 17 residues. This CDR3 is CASSKGPCGWRVNEQFF. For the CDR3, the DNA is TGTGCCAGCAGCAAAGGCCCCTGTGGTTGGCGGGTCAATGAGCAGTTCTTC.

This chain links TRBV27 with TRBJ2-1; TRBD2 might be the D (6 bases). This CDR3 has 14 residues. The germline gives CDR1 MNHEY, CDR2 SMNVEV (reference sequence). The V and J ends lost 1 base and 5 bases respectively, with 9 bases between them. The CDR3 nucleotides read TGTGCCAGCAGTTTATGGGGACTTAACAATGAGCAGTTCTTC. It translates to CASSLWGLNNEQFF.

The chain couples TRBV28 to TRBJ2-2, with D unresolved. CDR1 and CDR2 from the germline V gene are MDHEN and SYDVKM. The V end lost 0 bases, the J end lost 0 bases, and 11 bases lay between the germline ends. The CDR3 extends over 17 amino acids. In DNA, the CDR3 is TGTGCCAGCAGTTTATGCCTGTTACCCACGAACACCGGGGAGCTGTTTTTT. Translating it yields CASSLCLLPTNTGELFF.